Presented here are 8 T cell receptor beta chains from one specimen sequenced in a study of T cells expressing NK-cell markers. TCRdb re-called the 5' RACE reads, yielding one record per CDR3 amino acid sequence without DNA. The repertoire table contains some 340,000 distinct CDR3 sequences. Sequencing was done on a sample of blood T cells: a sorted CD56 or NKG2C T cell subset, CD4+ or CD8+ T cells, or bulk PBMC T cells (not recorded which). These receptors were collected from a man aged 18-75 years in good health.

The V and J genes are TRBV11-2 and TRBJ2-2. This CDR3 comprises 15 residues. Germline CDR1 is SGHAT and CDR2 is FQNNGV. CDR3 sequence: CASSPGWGRTGELFF.

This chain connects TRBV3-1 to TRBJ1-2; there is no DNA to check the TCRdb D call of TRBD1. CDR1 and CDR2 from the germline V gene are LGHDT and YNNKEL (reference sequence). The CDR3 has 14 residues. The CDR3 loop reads CASSEFYRGDGYTF.

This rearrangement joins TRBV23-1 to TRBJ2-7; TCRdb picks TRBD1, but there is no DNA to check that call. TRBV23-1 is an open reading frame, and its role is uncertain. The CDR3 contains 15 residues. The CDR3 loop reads CASSHATGRSYEQYF.

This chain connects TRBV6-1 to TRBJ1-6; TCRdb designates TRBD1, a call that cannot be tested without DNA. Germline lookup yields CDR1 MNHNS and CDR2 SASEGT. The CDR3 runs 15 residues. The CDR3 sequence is CASNPQGFRNSPLHF.

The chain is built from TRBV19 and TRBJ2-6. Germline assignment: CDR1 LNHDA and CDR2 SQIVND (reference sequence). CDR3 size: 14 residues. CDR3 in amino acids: CASSTVAGANVLTF.

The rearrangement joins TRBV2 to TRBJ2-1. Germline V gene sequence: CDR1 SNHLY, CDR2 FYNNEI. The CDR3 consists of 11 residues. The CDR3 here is CASSGWTEQFF.

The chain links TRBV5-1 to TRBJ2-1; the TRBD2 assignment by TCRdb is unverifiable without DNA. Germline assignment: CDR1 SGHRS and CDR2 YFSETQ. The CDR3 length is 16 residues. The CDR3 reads CASSPKTSGGYNEQFF.

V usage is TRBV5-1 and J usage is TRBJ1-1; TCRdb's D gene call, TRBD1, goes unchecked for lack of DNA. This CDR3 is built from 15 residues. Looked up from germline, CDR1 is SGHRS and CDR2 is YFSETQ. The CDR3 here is CASSLRGERNTEAFF.